The 32 T cell receptor beta chains below come from one sample, sequenced in a study of blood T cells in healthy people across ages. A sample-barcoded 5' primer and a J-beta primer mix were used in a second PCR of about 6 to 11 cycles. In TCRdb, the 5' RACE reads were re-called with MiXCR into one record per CDR3 protein. The table shows almost 300,000 distinct CDR3 sequences, with 27% occurring only once. Sequenced input: blood. Receptor source: a woman in her 70s in good health.

There are a few counts of this clonotype. This chain uses TRBV28 with TRBJ1-1; weak D call: TRBD1 (6 bases). V was shortened by 6 bases and J by 4 bases, with 15 bases between the two germline ends. The CDR3 length is 14 residues. The germline CDR1 and CDR2 sequences are MDHEN and SYDVKM. CDR3 DNA: TGTGCCAGCAGGTTCAGGGGTCGTGGCACTGAAGCTTTCTTT. This encodes CASRFRGRGTEAFF.

This clonotype occurred a few times. The V call is TRBV3-1, the J call TRBJ2-7, with 10 bases lining up with TRBD2. This CDR3 spans 13 amino acids. Losses at the gene ends were 6 bases for V and 13 bases for J; bases not matched to a gene: 12. CDR1 LGHDT and CDR2 YNNKEL come from the germline V gene (reference sequence). CDR3 amino acids: CASSQSSGTSAYF. The CDR3, as DNA: TGTGCCAGCAGTCAATCTTCCGGGACTAGCGCATACTTC.

This clonotype was counted only a few times. The rearrangement links TRBV7-2 to TRBJ1-5; D ambiguous. The CDR3 totals 14 residues. CDR1 is SGHTA and CDR2 is FQGNSA in the germline V gene. The V end lost 5 bases, the J end lost 5 bases, and 13 bases lay between the germline ends. The CDR3 DNA follows: TGTGCCAGCAGCCCCGGTTCGTTGCATCAGCCCCAGCATTTT. The encoded protein is CASSPGSLHQPQHF.

The V gene is TRBV3-1, the J gene TRBJ1-2; 7 bases are a match to TRBD1. The CDR3 runs to 14 residues. The junction had 6 bases not matched to a gene; V was cut back by 4 bases and J by 4 bases. Germline CDR1 reads LGHDT; CDR2 reads YNNKEL (reference sequence). The CDR3 here is CASSLPGGPYGYTF. CDR3 nucleotides: TGTGCCAGCAGCCTTCCAGGGGGGCCCTATGGCTACACCTTC.

The CDR3 protein is CASSQDVTYEQYF. CDR3 sequence (DNA): TGCGCCAGCAGCCAGGACGTCACCTACGAGCAGTACTTC. V is TRBV5-1 and J is TRBJ2-7; D remains ambiguous. The CDR3 covers 13 residues. Germline values: CDR1 SGHRS, CDR2 YFSETQ. Trimming removed 4 bases from V and 2 bases from J, with 10 bases in between.

The rearrangement joins TRBV18 to TRBJ2-3, with TRBD2 as a possible D gene (5 bases). Germline values: CDR1 KGHSH, CDR2 LQKENI. The CDR3 sequence is 12 residues long. V was shortened by 5 bases and J by 3 bases, with 6 bases between the two germline ends. This chain's CDR3 is CASSGETDTQYF. The CDR3 DNA reads TGTGCCAGCTCAGGGGAGACAGATACGCAGTATTTT.

This clonotype was observed many times. The chain recombines TRBV27 with TRBJ1-6; 8 nucleotides align to TRBD1. The germline CDR1 and CDR2 sequences are MNHEY and SMNVEV (reference sequence). The J segment lost 10 bases and the V segment lost 6 bases, leaving 8 bases of the junction unmatched. The CDR3 loop spans 14 amino acids. CDR3: CASSPTRGPSPLHF. CDR3 DNA sequence: TGTGCCAGCAGCCCAACCAGGGGGCCATCACCCCTCCACTTT.

The CDR3 sequence: CASATQLGETQYF. In DNA form, the CDR3 reads TGTGCCAGCGCCACCCAGCTGGGGGAGACCCAGTACTTC. The gene calls are TRBV14 and TRBJ2-5, with D unclear. The germline gives CDR1 SGHDN, CDR2 FVKESK. The CDR3 consists of 13 residues. Trimming took 8 bases from V and 5 from J, leaving 15 bases between them.

In its sample, this clonotype was seen a few times. The chain couples TRBV7-8 to TRBJ2-5; D perhaps matches TRBD2 (5 bases). CDR1 and CDR2 (germline): SGHVS, FQNEAQ. The CDR3 is 16 amino acids. Trimming removed 0 bases at V and 5 bases at J, with 16 bases between. CDR3 amino acids: CASSLAGPRAAETQYF. The CDR3 nucleotides read TGTGCCAGCAGCTTAGCAGGTCCGAGGGCAGCGGAGACCCAGTACTTC. Supplemented by reference TRBV7-8 and TRBJ2-5, the full variable domain reads GAGVSQSPRYKVAKRGQDVALRCDPISGHVSLFWYQQALGQGPEFLTYFQNEAQLDKSGLPSDRFFAERPEGSVSTLKIQRTQQEDSAVYLCASSLAGPRAAETQYFGPGTRLLVL.

This clonotype was seen more than once but under ten times. The genes are TRBV12-3 or TRBV12-4 and TRBJ1-4; 9 nucleotides line up with TRBD1. The CDR3 loop spans 15 amino acids. Trimming removed 7 bases from V and 6 bases from J; junction bases left unmatched: 9. The CDR3 here is CASNTYGTGHEKLFF. In DNA, the CDR3 is TGTGCCAGCAACACTTACGGGACAGGGCATGAAAAACTGTTTTTT.

The chain combines TRBV6-6 with TRBJ2-3; D call uncertain. CDR1 MNHNY and CDR2 SVGAGI come from the germline V gene (reference sequence). The CDR3 loop spans 14 amino acids. Trimming removed 2 bases from V and 4 bases from J, with 10 bases in between. The CDR3 spells CASSYRADSDTQYF. CDR3 in DNA: TGTGCCAGCAGTTACCGGGCAGATTCAGATACGCAGTATTTT.

The chain links TRBV15 to TRBJ2-2, with D unresolved. Germline CDR1 reads LNHNV; CDR2 reads YYDKDF (reference sequence). The CDR3 is 13 residues long. V gave up 8 bases and J gave up 1 base, with 8 bases separating them. The CDR3 DNA follows: TGTGCCACCTCGGGCCGGAACACCGGGGAGCTGTTTTTT. Amino acids: CATSGRNTGELFF.

The J gene is TRBJ2-5, the V gene TRBV7-9, with D unclear. This CDR3 comprises 13 residues. Per germline, CDR1 SEHNR and CDR2 FQNEAQ (reference sequence). The V and J ends lost 5 bases and 4 bases respectively, with 11 bases between them. DNA for the CDR3: TGTGCCAGCAGCCCCACCCGAGGAGAGACCCAGTACTTC. Translating it yields CASSPTRGETQYF.

This chain joins TRBV20-1 and TRBJ2-7; a weak D match, TRBD1 (6 bases). Near its end, the DNA agrees better with TRBJ2-1, so the J call may be wrong. The CDR3 has 16 amino acids. Germline V gene lookup returns CDR1 DFQATT and CDR2 SNEGSKA (reference sequence). DNA for the CDR3: TGCAGTGCTAGCCCCTCCAGGGGCCCGTTGTACAATGAGCAGTTCTTC. Its protein is CSASPSRGPLYNEQFF.

The chain is built from TRBV11-2 and TRBJ2-1; TRBD2 matches 12 bases. Germline V CDR1 and CDR2: SGHAT, FQNNGV. This CDR3 is 15 amino acids long. With V trimmed by 1 base and J by 8 bases, 3 bases remained unmatched. CDR3 in amino acids: CASSLGSSGRDEQFF. In DNA form, the CDR3 reads TGTGCCAGCAGCTTAGGTTCTAGCGGGAGGGATGAGCAGTTCTTC.

This clonotype was picked up many times. The rearrangement joins TRBV9 to TRBJ1-4, with D maybe TRBD1 (5 bases). Germline assignment: CDR1 SGDLS and CDR2 YYNGEE. V lost 1 base and J 8 bases, leaving 12 bases between the germline ends. The CDR3 is 14 amino acids. CDR3 nucleotides: TGTGCCAGCAGCGTATCAGGGTCAGCGGAAAAACTGTTTTTT. Its protein product is CASSVSGSAEKLFF.

This clonotype appeared a few times. Mismatch with germline at one junction end may stem from a read error. The chain has TRBV3-1 and TRBJ2-1; 7 nucleotides agree with TRBD1. The CDR3 extends over 18 amino acids. Germline V CDR1 and CDR2: LGHDT, YNNKEL (reference sequence). The CDR3 region is CASSHGTEAPLTYNEQLF. The CDR3 DNA follows: TGTGCCAGCAGCCACGGGACAGAAGCGCCCTTAACCTACAATGAGCAGCTCTTC.

This clonotype was seen a handful of times. The chain carries TRBV7-8 and TRBJ2-1, with D possibly being TRBD1 (5 bases). Germline CDR1 is SGHVS and CDR2 is FQNEAQ. The V and J ends lost 5 bases and 6 bases respectively, with 17 bases between them. This CDR3 contains 15 residues. DNA of the CDR3: TGTGCCAGCAGCCTGACAGAAGGGGTACGCAATGAGCAGTTCTTC. This sequence encodes CASSLTEGVRNEQFF.

V is TRBV5-1 and J is TRBJ1-1; no clear D gene. The CDR3 is made up of 13 amino acids. Looked up from germline, CDR1 is SGHRS and CDR2 is YFSETQ. V was shortened by 1 base and J by 6 bases, with 10 bases between the two germline ends. CDR3 nucleotide sequence: TGCGCCAGCAGCTTGCCGGAAGGAGCTGAAGCTTTCTTT. Its protein product is CASSLPEGAEAFF.

This clonotype was found a few times. V usage is TRBV3-1 and J usage is TRBJ2-5; 11 bases align to TRBD2. Germline V gives CDR1 LGHDT, CDR2 YNNKEL (reference sequence). The V gene end was trimmed by 4 bases and the J gene end by 7 bases; junction bases not matched to a gene: 11. This CDR3 region has 16 residues. The CDR3 region has the DNA TGTGCCAGCAGCCTTAGGTTGACTAGCGGGAAGGTGACCCAGTACTTC. Residues: CASSLRLTSGKVTQYF.

The rearrangement uses TRBV6-2 or TRBV6-3 and TRBJ2-5; no clear D. CDR3 length equals 15 residues. Deletions cut 4 bases from V and 1 base from J, with 13 bases between. Germline lookup yields CDR1 MNHEY and CDR2 SVGEGT. The CDR3 reads CASSSPADFQETQYF. The CDR3 DNA follows: TGTGCCAGCAGTTCCCCCGCAGATTTCCAAGAGACCCAGTACTTC.

V gene TRBV5-1 combines with J gene TRBJ2-3; D may be TRBD1 (6 bases). Per germline, CDR1 SGHRS and CDR2 YFSETQ. The germline V and J ends were trimmed by 0 bases and 0 bases, with 11 bases remaining between them. The CDR3 runs 16 residues. This chain's CDR3 is CASSLAARGSTDTQYF. CDR3 sequence (DNA): TGCGCCAGCAGCTTGGCCGCCAGGGGAAGCACAGATACGCAGTATTTT.

In nucleotides, the CDR3 is TGTGCCAGCAGCCAAGTTCTAAGTTTAGCCAAAAACATTCAGTACTTC. Amino acids: CASSQVLSLAKNIQYF. The rearrangement uses TRBV4-2 and TRBJ2-4, with no clear D. V was trimmed by 1 base and J by 0 bases, leaving 10 bases between them. CDR1 and CDR2 from the germline V gene are LGHNA and YNFKEQ. The CDR3 totals 16 residues.

This chain connects TRBV12-3 or TRBV12-4 to TRBJ2-1, with TRBD2 matching 10 bases. After removal of 3 bases from V and 4 bases from J, the junction contained 6 bases not matched to a gene. The CDR3 loop spans 16 amino acids. CDR3 DNA sequence: TGTGCCAGCAGTTTGGAGGGAGCGGGAGGGTACAATGAGCAGTTCTTC. Its protein is CASSLEGAGGYNEQFF.

This clonotype was counted only a few times. The chain employs TRBV12-3 or TRBV12-4 and TRBJ2-7, with TRBD2 matching 9 bases. The CDR3 sequence is 15 residues long. V shed 3 bases and J 0 bases; nucleotides not matched to a gene: 3. The CDR3 DNA is TGTGCCAGCAGTTTCGGACTAGCGCTCTCCTACGAGCAGTACTTC. Translating gives CASSFGLALSYEQYF.

This sequence joins TRBV3-1 and TRBJ2-1; tentatively, D is TRBD2 (6 bases). Trimming left V 0 bases short and J 3 bases short, with 9 bases between. This CDR3 is 15 amino acids long. Germline CDR1 LGHDT, CDR2 YNNKEL (reference sequence). The CDR3 spells CASSQDGGDYNEQFF. The CDR3 DNA sequence: TGTGCCAGCAGCCAAGATGGCGGGGACTACAATGAGCAGTTCTTC.

V gene TRBV7-2 combines with J gene TRBJ2-5, with D unclear. Trimming pared 2 bases from V and 4 bases from J, leaving 5 bases between. CDR1 SGHTA and CDR2 FQGNSA come from the germline V gene. The CDR3 is 12 residues long. The CDR3 here is CASSLSAETQYF. The CDR3 DNA reads as TGTGCCAGCAGCTTATCAGCAGAGACCCAGTACTTC.

This clonotype was seen at least ten times. V gene TRBV6-6 combines with J gene TRBJ1-2; a weak D match, TRBD1 (5 bases). The V end lost 6 bases, the J end lost 5 bases, and 10 bases lay between the germline ends. The germline V gene encodes CDR1 MNHNY and CDR2 SVGAGI (reference sequence). This CDR3 spans 12 amino acids. CDR3 loop: CASSAGSYGYTF. CDR3 nucleotides: TGTGCCAGCAGCGCAGGGTCTTATGGCTACACCTTC.

V usage is TRBV20-1 and J usage is TRBJ2-3; D is ambiguous. Germline-derived CDR1 and CDR2 are DFQATT and SNEGSKA (reference sequence). V was clipped by 3 bases and J by 2 bases, with 18 bases between them. The CDR3 totals 16 residues. The CDR3 DNA sequence: TGCAGTGCTAGTGCCGAGGATTTTTTATTCACAGATACGCAGTATTTT. Encoded protein: CSASAEDFLFTDTQYF.

V is TRBV2 and J is TRBJ2-6; maybe TRBD2 (6 bases). V lost 7 bases to trimming and J lost 4 bases, with 23 bases between them. The CDR3 runs 18 residues. Germline CDR1 is SNHLY and CDR2 is FYNNEI. CDR3 region: CASKVAPGLGSGANVLTF. The CDR3 region has the DNA TGTGCCAGCAAGGTTGCTCCGGGACTTGGCTCGGGGGCCAACGTCCTGACTTTC.

The chain combines TRBV28 with TRBJ2-7; tentatively, D is TRBD2 (6 bases). The CDR3 contains 14 residues. Trimming removed 8 bases from V and 7 bases from J, with 21 bases in between. CDR1 and CDR2 from the germline V gene are MDHEN and SYDVKM. The chain's CDR3 is CASSLLETGGEQYF. CDR3 in DNA: TGTGCCAGCTCTCTCCTGGAGACCGGAGGGGAGCAGTACTTC.

The chain recombines TRBV7-3 with TRBJ1-2, with no clear D. V was shortened by 0 bases and J by 8 bases, with 19 bases between the two germline ends. The germline CDR1 and CDR2 sequences are SGHTA and FQGTGA. This CDR3 region has 16 residues. The CDR3 sequence: CASSLTRDPLSGGYTF. Written as DNA, the CDR3 is TGTGCCAGCAGCTTAACGAGAGATCCCCTGTCGGGCGGCTACACCTTC.